The clone carrying this T cell receptor (beta chain) has ten or more counts. No antigen is known for it. Exclusion followed for patients with uncontrolled infection, other autoimmune disease, pregnancy or lactation. In making diagnoses, clinical symptoms, serum thyroxine and TRAb, thyroid ultrasound and orbital computed tomography were all used. V gave up 3 bases and J gave up 1 base, with 16 bases separating them. CDR1 is SGHTA and CDR2 is FQGNSA in the germline V gene. The CDR3 consists of 17 residues. These data are taken from a study of T cells in Graves' hyperthyroidism and ophthalmopathy. Study findings and constraints: From stable hyperthyroidism, ophthalmopathy was separated by a 13 V-J model.

TCR beta CDR3 regions were amplified from RNA. A set of HTBI primers served as the primers for a first-round RT-PCR of the TCR CDR3. A single record per CDR3 protein comes from TCRdb applying MiXCR to the multiplex PCR reads. The repertoire holds 500,000 or so distinct CDR3 sequences, more than 15% seen once, with 17% in the top ten. The sequenced material came from blood. The sequence was collected from a woman under 30 with Graves' ophthalmopathy. V usage is TRBV7-2 and J usage is TRBJ2-4; D might be TRBD1 or TRBD2, each matching 5 bases. The CDR3 DNA sequence: TGTGCCAGCAGCTTTTTGCCCCAGGGCGGGGCCAAAAACATTCAGTACTTC. Translated, it gives CASSFLPQGGAKNIQYF. The full variable domain, rest sourced from reference TRBV7-2 and TRBJ2-4, is GAGVSQSPSNKVTEKGKDVELRCDPISGHTALYWYRQSLGQGLEFLIYFQGNSAPDKSGLPSDRFSAERTGGSVSTLTIQRTQQEDSAVYLCASSFLPQGGAKNIQYFGAGTRLSVL.